This T cell receptor (beta chain) was profiled in a study of blood T cell repertoires in COVID-19. Study context: Donors in the United States, Italy and Spain gave samples during acute or convalescent COVID-19. PBMCs, B-cell-depleted T cells, or T cells were the source of the cDNA or gDNA that made up the material.

In the original workflow: Using reference gene primer amplification, nucleated cell counts were estimated. Generated by immunoSEQ multiplex PCR, the TCRdb table keeps only in-frame clones and is missing some. V, J and clone size were drawn from that table, and D and trimming were deduced from the DNA. The sample comprises a few hundred thousand clones, roughly 86% of which are singletons, and around 1.5% rests with the top ten. This clone was observed a handful of times. Germline assignment: CDR1 SEHNR and CDR2 FQNEAQ (reference sequence). The CDR3 loop spans 16 amino acids. Trimming at V came to 5 bases and at J to 4 bases, leaving 13 bases not matched to a gene.

The sequencing sample was made of peripheral blood. The sequence was collected from a woman between 50 and 59 years old with acute or convalescent COVID-19. The rearrangement uses TRBV7-9 and TRBJ1-2; 7 bases agree with TRBD1. Here the CDR3 reads CASSRNLQGFSYGYTF. The CDR3 region has the DNA TGTGCCAGCAGCCGGAACTTACAGGGGTTTAGCTATGGCTACACCTTC.